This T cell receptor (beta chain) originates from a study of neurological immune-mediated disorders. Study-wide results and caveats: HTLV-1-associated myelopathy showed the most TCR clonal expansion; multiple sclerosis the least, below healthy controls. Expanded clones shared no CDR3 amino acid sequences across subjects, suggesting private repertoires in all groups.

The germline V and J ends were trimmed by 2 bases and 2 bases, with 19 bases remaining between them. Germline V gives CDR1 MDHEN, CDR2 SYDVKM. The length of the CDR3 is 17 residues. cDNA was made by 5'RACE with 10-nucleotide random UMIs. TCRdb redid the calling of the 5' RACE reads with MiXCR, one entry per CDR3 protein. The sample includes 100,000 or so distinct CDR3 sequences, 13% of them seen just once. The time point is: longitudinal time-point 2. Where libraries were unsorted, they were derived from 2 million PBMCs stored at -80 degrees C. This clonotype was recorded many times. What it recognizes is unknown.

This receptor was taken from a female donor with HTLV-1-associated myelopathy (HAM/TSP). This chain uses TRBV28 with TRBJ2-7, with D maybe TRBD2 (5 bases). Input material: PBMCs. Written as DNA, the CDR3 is TGTGCCAGCAGTTTAGGGCTGACCGGGATAAGGGCCTACGAGCAGTACTTC. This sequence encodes CASSLGLTGIRAYEQYF.